A selection of T cell receptor beta chains follows, all from one sample in a study of monozygotic twins with inflammatory bowel disease. TCRdb re-called the 5' RACE reads and gives one entry per CDR3 protein, without DNA. This listing includes 95,000 to 110,000 distinct CDR3 sequences. Sequencing was carried out using blood. The receptors come from a human donor with ulcerative colitis or Crohn's disease, or a healthy co-twin of an affected twin (not recorded which). CDR3s include the opening cysteine and the closing phenylalanine or tryptophan.

j_call,v_call,cdr3_aa
TRBJ1-2,TRBV18,CASSGSTNYGYTF
TRBJ1-6,TRBV11-2,CASRRFPAAAGSPLHF
TRBJ2-4,TRBV5-1,CASSLALGPSDIQYF
TRBJ1-1,TRBV20-1,CSALSSSLKNTEAFF
TRBJ1-3,TRBV5-1,CASSHDRAGPGNTIYF
TRBJ1-1,TRBV19,CASTQTGGSGEAFF
TRBJ2-4,TRBV15,CATSREPRDRAIQYF
TRBJ2-7,TRBV28,CASSLGLGQGTPYEQYF
TRBJ2-3,TRBV20-1,CSGRGLAGILSDF
TRBJ1-1,TRBV20-1,CSASRQLLNTEAFF
TRBJ2-1,TRBV20-1,CSARDRGGSTYNEQFF
TRBJ2-5,TRBV20-1,CSARALRGWQETQYF
TRBJ1-5,TRBV5-6,CASSSADRGNQPQHF
TRBJ2-2,TRBV21-1,CASSARQGGTLTGELFF
TRBJ2-2,TRBV27,CASNLQGTGELFF
TRBJ2-3,TRBV28,CASRFTPTDTQYF
TRBJ1-6,TRBV11-2,CASSLWGGGSSYNSPLHF
TRBJ1-2,TRBV20-1,CSAREPPESTNYGYTF
TRBJ2-7,TRBV28,CASSGTESLYEQYF
TRBJ2-2,TRBV6-1,CASTTTRGSTGELFF
TRBJ2-6,TRBV5-1,CASSSRPGFGANVLTF
TRBJ2-7,TRBV20-1,CSADGMWQSYEQYF
TRBJ2-1,TRBV6-1,CASSVRLDKYNEQFF
TRBJ1-5,TRBV6-1,CASSMTGISQPQHF
TRBJ2-5,TRBV5-1,CASSSGTSTTQETQYF
TRBJ2-3,TRBV6-5,CASSYDRTRGTTQYF
TRBJ2-3,TRBV7-2,CASSLAPILAGGLAQYF
TRBJ2-1,TRBV5-1,CASRFGLAGAMMDEQFF
TRBJ2-5,TRBV5-4,CASSGTSSETQYF